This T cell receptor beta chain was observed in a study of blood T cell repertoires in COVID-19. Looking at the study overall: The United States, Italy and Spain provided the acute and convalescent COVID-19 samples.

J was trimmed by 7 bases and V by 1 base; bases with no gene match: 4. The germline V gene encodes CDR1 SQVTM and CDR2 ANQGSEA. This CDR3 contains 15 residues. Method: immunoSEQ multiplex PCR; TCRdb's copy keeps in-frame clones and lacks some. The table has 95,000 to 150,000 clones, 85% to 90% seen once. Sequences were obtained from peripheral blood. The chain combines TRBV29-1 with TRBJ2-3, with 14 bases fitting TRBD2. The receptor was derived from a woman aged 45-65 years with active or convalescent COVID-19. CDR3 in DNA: TGCAGCGTTGAAGTGACTAGCGGGAGGGCCAATACGCAGTATTTT. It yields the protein CSVEVTSGRANTQYF.